Listed below are T cell receptor beta chains from one sample, sequenced in a study of regulatory T cells in long-lasting Graves disease. TCRdb re-called the multiplex PCR reads through MiXCR, storing one row per CDR3 protein. The table records roughly 400,000 distinct CDR3 sequences, approximately 16% of them present only once. This same sample was also taken into another study, of T cells in Graves' hyperthyroidism and ophthalmopathy.

Sequences were derived from peripheral blood mononuclear cells (PBMCs), sampled at new diagnosis, from a patient treated with antithyroid drugs. The receptors were sampled from a woman between 40 and 55 years old with Graves disease. Each CDR3 is given without its conserved first and last residue. D genes are given only for firm matches. A row's size may be missing; if present it is once, few, many or a size class.

clone_size v_call d_call cdr3_length cdr3_aa
. TRBV19 . 14 ASSIPNMGSNQPQH
. TRBV2 TRBD2 12 ASSPPAGVETQY
many TRBV14 . 15 ASSPIMRDLGTDTQY
many TRBV7-9 . 12 ASSLDGTSYEQY
. TRBV15 TRBD2 14 ATSRGGLAADYEQY
. TRBV27 TRBD2 14 ASSSIPGTSRDEQY
. TRBV7-9 . 14 ASSLDGGRGGDTQY
many TRBV29-1 . 11 STLRGGTDGYT
many TRBV2 . 12 ASSERQNTGELF
many TRBV12-3/TRBV12-4 TRBD1 12 ASSLLGQGGGYT
many TRBV3-1 . 12 ASSQEDRYNEQF
few TRBV15 TRBD1 12 ATQDRGPYNEQF
. TRBV3-1 . 14 ASSQEGGGTNEKLF
many TRBV7-2 TRBD1 13 ASSSRTGEGNEQF
. TRBV13 . 12 ASSLGTEGYEQY
few TRBV20-1 TRBD1 12 SAPGTGGGGELF
many TRBV12-3/TRBV12-4 . 9 ASSRLTEAF
few TRBV6-1 . 13 ASSLALQGQETQY
. TRBV10-3 . 10 AISESRETQY
many TRBV7-9 TRBD2 12 ASSSRTSEGTQY
many TRBV5-1 TRBD2 14 ASRPDIAGGPYEQY
many TRBV11-2 TRBD2 14 ASRSTSGRATDTQY
few TRBV2 TRBD1 13 ASRADRGGKQPQH
many TRBV6-1 TRBD1 14 ASSLGTGSSYNEQF
. TRBV20-1 TRBD1 11 SARGQGAWTQY
many TRBV6-5 . 11 ASSYDSNQPQH
many TRBV27 TRBD1 12 ASSSRQGGQPQH